This T cell receptor (beta chain) was documented in a study of graft-versus-host responses after intestinal transplantation. Study-level information: The recipients all started with anti-thymocyte globulin induction and then took tacrolimus and steroids for three to four years. General study points: When patients had graft-donor T cell macrochimerism, their allografts held high graft-versus-host to host-versus-graft clonal ratios. Recipient bone marrow held GvH clones, some seen earlier in ileum or blood.

The CDR3 totals 17 residues. V trimming: 3 bases; J trimming: 0 bases; junction bases outside the gene matches: 5. The germline V gene has CDR1 SNHLY and CDR2 FYNNEI. This table comes from immunoSEQ multiplex PCR, and its TCRdb copy is limited to in-frame clones, with some not included. Found here are about 100,000 clones, 91% of them singletons; the top ten hold roughly 0.2%. With respect to this clone: Its matching antigen is unknown.

This receptor was obtained from a human donor who was the organ donor for an intestinal transplant. This specimen consisted of unstimulated CD4+ T cells sorted from spleen or lymph node cells, obtained before transplant. V and J are TRBV2 and TRBJ2-6; 7 positions match TRBD2. The CDR3 loop is CASSEFGGGSGANVLTF. The CDR3 DNA sequence: TGTGCCAGCAGTGAGTTTGGCGGGGGCTCTGGGGCCAACGTCCTGACTTTC.